The source of this T cell receptor beta chain is a study of T cell responses to AZD1222 COVID-19 vaccine. The overall study: Pooling of second doses given at about 4 or about 12 weeks was done.

Study-wide results and caveats: Spike-specific TCR breadth and depth went up after people got two AZD1222 doses.

Assay: immunoSEQ multiplex PCR; the TCRdb copy retains only in-frame clones and omits some. The repertoire holds about 180,000 clones, with 70% to 90% as singletons. V lost 4 bases, J lost 4 bases, and 17 bases lay in between. Germline V gene data show CDR1 as SGHRS and CDR2 as YFSETQ. The CDR3 runs to 15 residues. For this clone: The antigen is undetermined.

The TCR comes from an adult in good health. The chain couples TRBV5-1 to TRBJ1-2; tentatively, D is TRBD1 (6 bases). Source: peripheral blood, taken on day 0 of AZD1222 vaccination. CDR3 amino acids: CASSERPGHGYGYTF. In nucleotides, the CDR3 is TGCGCCAGCAGCGAGCGACCGGGACATGGCTATGGCTACACCTTC.